This T cell receptor (beta chain) was sequenced for a study of T cell responses to AZD1222 COVID-19 vaccine. General observations from the study: Spike-wide coverage was observed for vaccine-associated CD4 TCRs, with dominant responses at 160-218 and 743-854. Variant regions that are unmutated are reportedly the target of nearly half of spike-specific TCRs. Increased Spike-specific TCR breadth and depth were observed after two AZD1222 doses. Baseline serostatus was positive in only 5 to 7 AZD1222 recipients.

The germline gives CDR1 SNHLY, CDR2 FYNNEI. V shed 3 bases, J shed 0 bases, and the junction held 7 bases outside the gene matches. The CDR3 spans 16 residues. A remark on this clone: Its antigen is unknown.

Repertoires were generated with immunoSEQ multiplex PCR, while TCRdb's copy carries only in-frame clones and drops some. The sample shows 60,000 to 90,000 clones, approximately 80% of them seen only once. V and J are TRBV2 and TRBJ1-2; 7 bases match TRBD1. The sequencing here drew on peripheral blood, taken 28 days after the second dose of the MenACWY control vaccine. The TCR was taken from an adult who received the MenACWY meningococcal vaccine as a control. Here the CDR3 reads CASSDKHRGANYGYTF. The CDR3, as DNA: TGTGCCAGCAGTGATAAACACAGGGGAGCTAACTATGGCTACACCTTC.